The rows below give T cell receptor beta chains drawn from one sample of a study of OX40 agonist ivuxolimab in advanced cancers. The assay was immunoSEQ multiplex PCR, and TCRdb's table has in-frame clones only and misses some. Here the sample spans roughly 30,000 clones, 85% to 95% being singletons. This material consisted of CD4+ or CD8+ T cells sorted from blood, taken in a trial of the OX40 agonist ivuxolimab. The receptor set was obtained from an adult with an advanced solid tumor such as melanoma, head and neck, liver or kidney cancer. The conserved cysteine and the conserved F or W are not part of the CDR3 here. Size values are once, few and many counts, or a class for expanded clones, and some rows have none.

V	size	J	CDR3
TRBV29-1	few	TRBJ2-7	SVEGSFEQY
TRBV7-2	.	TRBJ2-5	ASSLVVTGSAETQY
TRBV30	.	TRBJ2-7	AWSPGSSYEQY
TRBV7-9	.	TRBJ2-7	ASSPGAYEQY
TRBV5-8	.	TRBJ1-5	ASSAIPDRASNQPQH
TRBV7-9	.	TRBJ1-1	ASTPRGRAEAF
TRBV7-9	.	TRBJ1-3	ASSTGRGHSGNTIY
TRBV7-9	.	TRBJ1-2	ASSRTATALRNYGYT
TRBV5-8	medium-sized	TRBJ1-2	ASSRGGYGYT
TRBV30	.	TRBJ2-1	AWGTQLGSNEQF
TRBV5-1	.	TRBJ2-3	ASSLYEDRDTQY
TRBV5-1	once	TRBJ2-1	ASSSDLYNEQF
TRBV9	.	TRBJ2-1	ASSVEGLAASYNEQF
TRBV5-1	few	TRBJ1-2	ASSLATVAYGYT
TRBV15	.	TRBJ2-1	ATSRPQGAFDEQF
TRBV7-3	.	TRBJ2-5	ASSLKQGASETQY
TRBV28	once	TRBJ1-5	ASSNIPTDVHQPQH
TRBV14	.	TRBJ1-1	ASSPGLGGTEAF
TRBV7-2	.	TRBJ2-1	ASSPKLAGVGYEQF